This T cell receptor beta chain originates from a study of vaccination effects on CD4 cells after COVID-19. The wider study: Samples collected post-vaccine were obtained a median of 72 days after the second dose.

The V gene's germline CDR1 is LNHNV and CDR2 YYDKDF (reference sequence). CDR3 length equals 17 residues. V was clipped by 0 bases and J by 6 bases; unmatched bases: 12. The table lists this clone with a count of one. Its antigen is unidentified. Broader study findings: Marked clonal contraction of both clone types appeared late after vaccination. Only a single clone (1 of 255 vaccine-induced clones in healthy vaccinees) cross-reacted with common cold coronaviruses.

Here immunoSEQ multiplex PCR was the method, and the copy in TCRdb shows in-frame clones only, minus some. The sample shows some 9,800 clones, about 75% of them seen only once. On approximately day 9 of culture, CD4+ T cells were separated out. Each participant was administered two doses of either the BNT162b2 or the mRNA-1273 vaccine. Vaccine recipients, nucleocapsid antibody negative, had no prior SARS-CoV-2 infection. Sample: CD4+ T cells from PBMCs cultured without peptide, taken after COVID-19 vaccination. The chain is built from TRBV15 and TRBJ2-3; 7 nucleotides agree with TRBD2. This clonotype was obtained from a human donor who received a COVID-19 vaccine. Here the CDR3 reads CATSRDQAGSWSDTQYF. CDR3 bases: TGTGCCACCAGCAGAGATCAAGCGGGGAGTTGGAGTGATACGCAGTATTTT.